This T cell receptor beta chain was sequenced during a study of control samples from healthy donors and cancer patients. Trimming shortened V by 0 bases and J by 1 base, and 14 bases separated the two germline ends. Germline V gives CDR1 SGHRS, CDR2 YFSETQ. This CDR3 is 17 amino acids long. The repertoire was sequenced with immunoSEQ multiplex PCR; TCRdb's copy has only in-frame clones and lacks some. The sample shows about 34,000 clones, roughly 86% of them seen only once. This receptor was taken from a woman aged 35 to 49 with lung cancer. The V gene is TRBV5-1, the J gene TRBJ1-3; D perhaps matches TRBD1 (6 bases). What was sequenced was PBMCs. DNA of the CDR3: TGCGCCAGCAGCTTGGATGCGGCAGGGGATTCTGGAAACACCATATATTTT. Its translation is CASSLDAAGDSGNTIYF. The entire variable domain, with the rest obtained from reference TRBV5-1 and TRBJ1-3, is as follows: KAGVTQTPRYLIKTRGQQVTLSCSPISGHRSVSWYQQTPGQGLQFLFEYFSETQRNKGNFPGRFSGRQFSNSRSEMNVSTLELGDSALYLCASSLDAAGDSGNTIYFGEGSWLTVV.